These 23 T cell receptor beta chains originate from one sample sequenced in a study of blood T cell repertoires in COVID-19. This table comes from immunoSEQ multiplex PCR, and its TCRdb copy is limited to in-frame clones, with some not included. The data show 170,000 or so clones, around 80% seen once. The sample was peripheral blood. The source of these receptors is a woman aged 40 to 50 with COVID-19, enrolled during active disease.

The V and J genes are TRBV2 and TRBJ2-7; TRBD2 might be the D (6 bases). The CDR3 has 15 residues. Germline V gives CDR1 SNHLY, CDR2 FYNNEI. Trimming removed 5 bases at V and 7 bases at J, with 21 bases between. In DNA form, the CDR3 reads TGTGCCAGCAGTATGAGGACTACGGGGTCAGGAGAGCAGTACTTC. It translates to CASSMRTTGSGEQYF.

This rearrangement joins TRBV5-4 to TRBJ2-3; D gene unclear. The CDR3 contains 15 residues. Germline V gene lookup returns CDR1 SGHNT and CDR2 YYREEE (reference sequence). V lost 2 bases and J lost 0, with 10 bases in between. Written as DNA, the CDR3 is TGTGCCAGCAGCTTCCTTCCCCTCAGCACAGATACGCAGTATTTT. This codes for CASSFLPLSTDTQYF.

The chain recombines TRBV2 with TRBJ1-1; D is uncertain. V lost 7 bases to trimming and J lost 4 bases, with 10 bases between them. Germline assignment: CDR1 SNHLY and CDR2 FYNNEI. There are 12 residues in the CDR3. CDR3: CASTPRGTEAFF. The CDR3 bases are TGTGCCAGCACCCCGCGGGGCACTGAAGCTTTCTTT.

The rearrangement links TRBV29-1 to TRBJ2-1; 7 nucleotides line up with TRBD1. CDR1 and CDR2 (germline): SQVTM, ANQGSEA. The CDR3 spans 13 residues. V shed 8 bases and J 3 bases; nucleotides not matched to a gene: 7. CDR3 amino acids: CSSPGQNYNEQFF. The CDR3 nucleotides are TGCAGCTCCCCGGGACAGAACTACAATGAGCAGTTCTTC.

This clone was recorded only once. V gene TRBV28 combines with J gene TRBJ2-7, with a weak D call TRBD1 (5 bases). The CDR3 covers 12 residues. Trimming removed 7 bases from V and 7 bases from J, with 14 bases in between. CDR1 and CDR2 (germline): MDHEN, SYDVKM. CDR3 nucleotides: TGTGCCAGCAAATCTGGGGCGGTGGAGCAGTACTTC. This codes for CASKSGAVEQYF.

V usage is TRBV5-4 and J usage is TRBJ1-5; the D is unclear. The V gene's germline CDR1 is SGHNT and CDR2 YYREEE (reference sequence). Trimming removed 4 bases at V and 3 bases at J, with 5 bases between. The CDR3 covers 12 residues. The CDR3 region has the DNA TGTGCCAGCAGCCGAGACAATCAGCCCCAGCATTTT. As protein: CASSRDNQPQHF.

The chain carries TRBV10-3 and TRBJ2-7, with D perhaps matching TRBD1 (6 bases). The CDR3 extends over 14 amino acids. Per germline, CDR1 ENHRY and CDR2 SYGVKD. The germline V and J ends were trimmed by 6 bases and 4 bases, with 16 bases remaining between them. The CDR3 region is CAISHRDIGYEQYF. In DNA, the CDR3 is TGTGCCATCAGCCACCGGGACATAGGGTACGAGCAGTACTTC.

In its sample, this clone ranks as medium-sized. J is TRBJ2-7 and V is TRBV5-3, with a possible D match to TRBD2 (5 bases). TRBV5-3 is marked as an open reading frame, function uncertain. V lost 0 bases to trimming and J lost 2 bases, with 15 bases between them. This CDR3 comprises 16 residues. For the CDR3, the DNA is TGTGCCAGAAGCTTGGTGGGATCAAAGGAGGCCTACGAGCAGTACTTC. It codes for CARSLVGSKEAYEQYF.

The chain has TRBV6-5 and TRBJ2-3; the match to TRBD1 covers 8 bases. V lost 6 bases and J lost 4; bases outside the gene matches: 9. The CDR3 is 15 residues long. In germline, CDR1 is MNHEY, CDR2 SVGAGI. CDR3 residues: CASRADRAGPDTQYF. The CDR3 DNA reads TGTGCCAGCAGAGCGGACAGGGCGGGCCCAGATACGCAGTATTTT.

The V gene is TRBV2, the J gene TRBJ2-5; D perhaps matches TRBD2 (5 bases). Per germline, CDR1 SNHLY and CDR2 FYNNEI. The CDR3 consists of 16 residues. V gave up 1 base and J gave up 1 base, with 13 bases separating them. CDR3 DNA: TGTGCCAGCAGTGAAGAGGCAGGACTCTCCCAAGAGACCCAGTACTTC. This gives the protein CASSEEAGLSQETQYF. The entire variable domain, with the rest obtained from reference TRBV2 and TRBJ2-5, is as follows: EPEVTQTPSHQVTQMGQEVILRCVPISNHLYFYWYRQILGQKVEFLVSFYNNEISEKSEIFDDQFSVERPDGSNFTLKIRSTKLEDSAMYFCASSEEAGLSQETQYFGPGTRLLVL.

The chain recombines TRBV7-8 with TRBJ1-2; 7 nucleotides agree with TRBD1. V lost 6 bases, J lost 2 bases, and 6 bases stayed unmatched. Germline V gives CDR1 SGHVS, CDR2 FQNEAQ. The CDR3 runs to 14 residues. Written as DNA, the CDR3 is TGTGCCAGCAGTACAGGGGTTTCGAACTATGGCTACACCTTC. Protein sequence: CASSTGVSNYGYTF.

The V and J genes are TRBV6-1 and TRBJ2-7, with 8 bases lining up with TRBD1. The ends lost 1 base at V and 5 bases at J; junction bases unmatched: 4. The germline gives CDR1 MNHNS, CDR2 SASEGT. CDR3 size: 14 residues. In nucleotides, the CDR3 is TGTGCCAGCAGTGAAGGACAGGGGAGAGACGAGCAGTACTTC. This translates into CASSEGQGRDEQYF.

The rearrangement uses TRBV7-8 and TRBJ1-4; D uncertain. Per the germline V gene, CDR1 is SGHVS and CDR2 is FQNEAQ. V was cut by 6 bases and J by 4 bases, with 9 bases left in between. This CDR3 comprises 13 residues. The CDR3 reads CASRQTRNEKLFF. As DNA, the CDR3 is TGTGCCAGCAGGCAGACACGTAATGAAAAACTGTTTTTT.

The chain carries TRBV6-5 and TRBJ1-6; D may be TRBD1 (5 bases). Germline loops: CDR1 MNHEY, CDR2 SVGAGI. This CDR3 region has 15 residues. Trimming shortened V by 5 bases and J by 2 bases, and 10 bases separated the two germline ends. CDR3 DNA sequence: TGTGCCAGCAGTCCGACAGAGCCCTATAATTCACCCCTCCACTTT. Its protein product is CASSPTEPYNSPLHF.

In this sample, this clone turned up once. The CDR3 protein is CASSQHGTSGRAGEQYF. CDR3 nucleotides: TGCGCCAGCAGCCAACACGGGACTAGCGGGAGGGCCGGAGAGCAGTACTTC. The J gene is TRBJ2-7, the V gene TRBV5-1; 16 nucleotides line up with TRBD2. The germline V gene has CDR1 SGHRS and CDR2 YFSETQ. After removal of 4 bases from V and 7 bases from J, the junction contained 11 bases not matched to a gene. The CDR3 is 17 amino acids.

This clone was picked up one time. The gene calls are TRBV6-5 and TRBJ1-1; D might be TRBD1 (6 bases). This CDR3 is 13 amino acids long. V gave up 6 bases and J gave up 3 bases, with 11 bases separating them. CDR1 is MNHEY and CDR2 is SVGAGI in the germline V gene. This chain's CDR3 is CASRTGSHTEAFF. As DNA, the CDR3 is TGTGCCAGCAGGACAGGATCTCACACTGAAGCTTTCTTT.

This rearrangement joins TRBV21-1 to TRBJ2-3; TRBD2 is taken as the D call from the table, unchecked against the DNA. TRBV21-1 is a recognized pseudogene. The CDR3 spans 17 residues. CDR3 amino acids: CASRPGLAGPSGDTQYF. CDR3 DNA: TGTGCCAGCAGGCCGGGACTAGCGGGGCCCTCAGGAGATACGCAGTATTTT.

This chain uses TRBV14 with TRBJ1-3; D is unresolved. The CDR3 sequence is 12 residues long. The germline V gene encodes CDR1 SGHDN and CDR2 FVKESK. Trimming removed 1 base from V and 5 bases from J, with 3 bases in between. CDR3 sequence reads: CASSQVRNTIYF. CDR3 nucleotides: TGTGCCAGCAGCCAAGTCAGAAACACCATATATTTT.

The V gene is TRBV21-1, the J gene TRBJ2-1; the table's D call, TRBD1, was not checked against the DNA. TRBV21-1 is termed a pseudogene. The CDR3 is 17 amino acids. CDR3 loop: CAPDRKLQEGTYNEQFF. The CDR3 region has the DNA TGTGCCCCCGACAGAAAGCTACAGGAAGGCACCTACAATGAGCAGTTCTTC.

In this sample, this clone turned up a few times. V gene TRBV27 combines with J gene TRBJ1-4; 10 bases are a match to TRBD1. Germline V gene lookup returns CDR1 MNHEY and CDR2 SMNVEV (reference sequence). With 3 bases clipped from V and 5 bases from J, the junction kept 12 bases outside the gene matches. This CDR3 is built from 18 residues. The CDR3 DNA reads TGTGCCAGCAGTTTCCGACCGGGACAGGGGAAGGAGAATGAAAAACTGTTTTTT. Translated, it gives CASSFRPGQGKENEKLFF.

The chain employs TRBV7-3 and TRBJ2-1; TRBD2 agrees at 7 bases. Losses at the gene ends were 4 bases for V and 8 bases for J; bases not matched to a gene: 5. The CDR3 is made up of 13 amino acids. Germline V lookup: CDR1 SGHTA, CDR2 FQGTGA. CDR3 loop: CASSSQGLDEQFF. The CDR3 bases are TGTGCCAGCAGCTCCCAAGGACTAGATGAGCAGTTCTTC.

This clone has only a few counts. J is TRBJ2-3 and V is TRBV5-1; TRBD2 matches 8 bases. The trim removed 3 bases at V and 3 bases at J, leaving 9 bases unmatched. Germline V CDR1 and CDR2: SGHRS, YFSETQ. The CDR3 totals 16 residues. The CDR3 reads CASSSPGLARTDTQYF. The CDR3 DNA reads as TGCGCCAGCAGCTCTCCCGGACTAGCCAGGACAGATACGCAGTATTTT.

This clone was observed a single time. The rearrangement joins TRBV18 to TRBJ2-7, with D possibly TRBD1 on 6 matching bases. The V end lost 1 base, the J end lost 2 bases, and 15 bases lay between the germline ends. From germline, CDR1 is KGHSH and CDR2 LQKENI. The CDR3 runs 16 residues. The CDR3 DNA reads TGTGCCAGCTCACCACGGCCGGGACACCGAACCTACGAGCAGTACTTC. Its protein is CASSPRPGHRTYEQYF.